The sequence of this T cell receptor (beta chain) was determined in a study of blood T cell repertoires in COVID-19 (dated by TCRdb to 2020 to 2022). Regarding the research as a whole: Collaborator samples came from the United States, Italy and Spain and covered acute and convalescent phases of COVID-19. The prospective study material was composed of cDNA or gDNA derived from T cells, B-cell-depleted T cells, or PBMCs. Subjects who had been exposed to COVID-19, were actively infected with it, or had recovered from it provided the deeply sampled blood TCRbeta repertoires that made up the dataset. A freely available public database, intended as a resource for researchers studying the immune response to SARS-CoV-2, is where the repertoires were released. The samples were drawn from two sources: the first 160 participants of the ongoing ImmuneRACE study, and over 950 subjects contributed by 6 global collaborators. A de-identified subject ID, COVID-19 status, age in years and sex were almost always included in the sample metadata. Where available, HLA class I and class II types were taken from metadata supplied by the sample provider and were not determined by assay-based typing. On the study overall, not on this receptor specifically: How much clinical and demographic metadata was included differed by source and by participant, and the metadata was provided uncurated.

V trim: 0 bases; J trim: 6 bases; unmatched bases: 7. From a lookup of the germline V gene, CDR1 and CDR2 are SGDLS and YYNGEE. Including the terminal cysteine and phenylalanine, the CDR3 comprises 16 residues. Of all the DNA, just the CDR3 is kept, 48 bases in frame from base 1. Collaborating institutions collected whole blood in K2EDTA tubes following their own protocols. For TCRbeta analysis, collaborators shipped samples as frozen whole blood, isolated PBMCs, or DNA extracted from either of those sample types. This clone appeared many times. This receptor's antigen is unknown. Per-base qualities were not stored, and no clone one base away is much larger. TCRbeta CDR3 regions were amplified from genomic DNA by means of the immunoSEQ Assay, a bias-controlled multiplex PCR. From the authors' description of their analysis: The number of nucleated cells in each sample was estimated by amplification of reference gene primers within the assay. To quantify the absolute abundance of each unique TCRbeta CDR3 rearrangement, sequence reads were collapsed and filtered. Productive Simpson clonality was computed per sample as the square root of Simpson's diversity index over productive rearrangements. TCRdb obtained this table from immuneACCESS and retained in-frame rearrangements with V and J assigned. These tables miss some clones; where compared with another copy, unresolved V genes account for less than half of the shortfall, and the remainder is unexplained. D and trimming come from the DNA, and the V and J calls and clone size come from that table. The sample yields about 50,000 clones; approximately 85% were counted once. Approximately 15% of the sample is held by the ten biggest clonotypes.

The chain uses TRBV9 and TRBJ2-1, and 9 junctional nucleotides match TRBD2. Material for sequencing was peripheral blood. This clonotype originated in a human donor in a cohort sampled during active COVID-19. The donor label of this sample is uncertain. The bases are TGTGCCAGCAGCGTAGAGGGACTAGCATTCTTCAATGAGCAGTTCTTC. Translated, it reads CASSVEGLAFFNEQFF.